This T cell receptor beta chain is from a study of graft-versus-host responses after intestinal transplantation. Whole-study context: Each recipient received anti-thymocyte globulin induction, then tacrolimus and steroids for about three years. Study results and limitations: Recipient marrow showed GvH clones, some seen first in ileum or blood.

With regard to this clone: Its antigen remains unidentified.

Here immunoSEQ multiplex PCR was the method, and the copy in TCRdb shows in-frame clones only, minus some. This table has tens of thousands of clones, more than 85% appearing once. The trim removed 6 bases at V and 5 bases at J, leaving 2 bases unmatched. This CDR3 has 14 residues. Looked up from germline, CDR1 is MNHEY and CDR2 is SVGAGI. The sample consisted of PBMCs, taken 524 days after transplant. The sequence was collected from a human patient who received an intestinal transplant, so some T cells may come from the graft donor. The gene calls are TRBV6-5 and TRBJ2-1, with TRBD2 identical over 12 bases. CDR3 bases: TGTGCCAGCAGACTAGCGGGAGGTGACAATGAGCAGTTCTTC. The encoded protein is CASRLAGGDNEQFF.